This T cell receptor (beta chain) was sequenced in a study of identical twins (dated by TCRdb to the mid-2010s). Looking at the study overall: TCR alpha and beta repertoires from monozygotic twins, unrelated adults of various ages and cord blood were deep-sequenced to test whether fetal clonotypes persist. To rule out contamination, replicate twin experiments were performed at different times with different library preparation protocols. Overall study results and their limits: Excess twin sharing in beta out-of-frame sequences was weaker because fewer shared sequences lowered the signal-to-noise ratio. Compared with coincidental sharing between unrelated individuals, an excess of low generation-probability sequences was observed among out-of-frame TCR alpha sequences shared between twins. Out-of-frame TCR alpha sharing in monozygotic twins was systematically underestimated by recombination models, whereas sharing between unrelated individuals was in agreement with the recombination models. Zero-insertion analyses could be partly confounded by invariant T cells such as MAIT and iNKT, though diverse VJ usage argued against such confounding for most clonotypes. Conclusions relied on cross-sectional statistical analysis, since the same donors could not be followed over many years. Fewer insertions were carried by abundant cord blood beta clonotypes, a similar but weaker trend appeared in young adult naive repertoires, and no such trend appeared in memory repertoires.

Trimming takes 2 bases from V and 6 bases from J, and the germline ends sit 11 bases apart. The CDR3 holds 13 amino acids from the cysteine to the phenylalanine. CDR3 DNA is the only sequence kept; it has 39 bases, read in frame from the first base. Reading the germline V gene gives CDR1 MNHEY and CDR2 SVGAGI. A word on this clonotype: Its cognate antigen has yet to be identified. No much larger clonotype is one base removed from it; base qualities were not supplied.

Libraries were prepared through 5' RACE. Sequenced using an Illumina HiSeq 2000. Template switching added a universal primer binding site, and the final cDNA carried a unique molecular identifier that allowed TCR cDNA molecules to be counted accurately. First-strand cDNA for TCR alpha and beta chains was synthesized from specific primers in the conserved constant-segment region. Each cDNA library was double barcoded, with a SMART-Mk sample barcode plus Illumina barcodes, to control for contamination. TruSeq adapter sequences and Illumina sample barcodes were added in two successive PCR steps. The TCR alpha and beta cDNA libraries were sequenced on the Illumina HiSeq platform using custom primers. As for the original processing: MiGEC was used to process raw reads and extract unique molecular identifiers, and MiXCR was used to find CDR3 positions. For each individual, recombination models were inferred using an EM algorithm with the repgenHMM and IGoR tools. The analysis of shared clonotypes was done with the tcR package in R, with sharing normalized by the product of cloneset sizes. Out-of-frame nonproductive sequences were analyzed to study raw recombination free of thymic and clonal selection effects. TCRdb reworked the public reads: Q25 trimming with fastp, MiXCR clone assembly, productive beta chains retained. Rows are unified per CDR3 protein, each entry keeping the most common DNA and genes. It is TCRdb's table, rather than the study itself, that gives the V and J calls and clone size. The table for this sample lists approximately 590,000 distinct CDR3 sequences; nearly 10% of them were counted only once. Of the sample, roughly 3% is held by the ten largest clones.

Every donor was a healthy Caucasian. Three pairs of female monozygotic twins, all aged about 18 to 30 years, made up the twin cohort. The RNA used for TCR libraries was isolated from peripheral blood mononuclear cells. This sample was also put to use in a study of yellow fever vaccine responses in identical twins. As the second paper documents: According to the authors, the vaccine-induced T cell response in identical twins seemed to be partly convergent and partly specific to each individual. The study precisely tracked vaccine-responding T cell clones in identical twins.

The rearrangement combines TRBV6-5 with TRBJ2-7; possibly the D gene is TRBD2, per 6 matching bases. Sequencing was done on a sample of PBMCs. This clonotype was obtained from a woman aged 18 to 35 in good health. The nucleotide sequence is given as TGTGCCAGCAGTTACCCGGGGACTGCCGAGCAGTACTTC. This sequence encodes CASSYPGTAEQYF.